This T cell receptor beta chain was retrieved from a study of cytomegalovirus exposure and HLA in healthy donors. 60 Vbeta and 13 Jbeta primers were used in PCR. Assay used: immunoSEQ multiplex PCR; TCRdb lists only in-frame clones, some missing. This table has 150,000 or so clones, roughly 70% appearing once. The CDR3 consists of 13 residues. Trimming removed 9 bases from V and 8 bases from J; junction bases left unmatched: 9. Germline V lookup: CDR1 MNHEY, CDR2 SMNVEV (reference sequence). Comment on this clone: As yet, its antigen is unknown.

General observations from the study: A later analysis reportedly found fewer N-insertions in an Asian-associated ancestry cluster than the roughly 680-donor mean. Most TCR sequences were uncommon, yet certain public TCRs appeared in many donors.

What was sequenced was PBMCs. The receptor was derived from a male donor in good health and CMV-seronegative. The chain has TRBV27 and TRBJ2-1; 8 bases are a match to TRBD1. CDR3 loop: CASRGQGFYEQFF. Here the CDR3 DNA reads TGTGCCAGTCGAGGACAGGGTTTCTATGAGCAGTTCTTC.